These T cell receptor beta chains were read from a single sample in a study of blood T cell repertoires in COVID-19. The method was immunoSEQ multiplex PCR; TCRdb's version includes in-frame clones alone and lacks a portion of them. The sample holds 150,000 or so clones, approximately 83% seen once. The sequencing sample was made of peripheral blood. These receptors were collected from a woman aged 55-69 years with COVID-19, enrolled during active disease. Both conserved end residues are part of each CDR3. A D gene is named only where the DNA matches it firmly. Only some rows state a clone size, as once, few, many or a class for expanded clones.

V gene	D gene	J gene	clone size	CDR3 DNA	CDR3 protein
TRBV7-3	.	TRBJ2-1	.	TGTGCCAGCAGCTCGACGGGACTCTCCAGGAATGAGCAGTTCTTC	CASSSTGLSRNEQFF
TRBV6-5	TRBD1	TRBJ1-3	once	TGTGCCAGCAGACCCCCCGGGACAGCTGGAAACACCATATATTTT	CASRPPGTAGNTIYF
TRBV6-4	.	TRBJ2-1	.	TGTGCCAGCAGTGACAGGGGTAATGAGCAGTTCTTC	CASSDRGNEQFF
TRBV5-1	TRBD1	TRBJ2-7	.	TGCGCCAGCAGCTTGGTAGGGGACAGCTCCTACGAGCAGTACTTC	CASSLVGDSSYEQYF
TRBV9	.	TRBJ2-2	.	TGTGCCAGCAGCGTAGGGGGACTCCCCACCGGGGAGCTGTTTTTT	CASSVGGLPTGELFF
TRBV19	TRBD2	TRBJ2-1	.	TGTGCCAGTAGTGCCCCGGGACTAAATGAGCAGTTCTTC	CASSAPGLNEQFF
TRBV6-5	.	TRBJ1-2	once	TGTGCCAGCAGTTACAGGGGAGGCTACACCTTC	CASSYRGGYTF
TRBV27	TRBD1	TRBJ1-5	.	TGTGCCAGCAGTTTATATGGACAGGGCTATCAGCCCCAGCATTTT	CASSLYGQGYQPQHF
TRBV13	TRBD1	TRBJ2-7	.	TGTGCCAGCAGCTTGGGACAGAAGACCTACGAGCAGTACTTC	CASSLGQKTYEQYF
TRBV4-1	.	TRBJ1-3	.	TGCGCCAGCAGCCAAATACAGGGATTTTCTGGAAACACCATATATTTT	CASSQIQGFSGNTIYF
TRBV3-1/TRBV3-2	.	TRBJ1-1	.	TGTGCCAGCAGCCAAGATCGGGGGGTGGAAGCTTTCTTT	CASSQDRGVEAFF
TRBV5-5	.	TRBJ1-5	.	TGTGCCAGCAGCCCCATCCAGGGCTCCCTTCATCAGCCCCAGCATTTT	CASSPIQGSLHQPQHF
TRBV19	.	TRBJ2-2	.	TGTGCCAGTAGTCCAAGCCCTCTCAGGGGAGGGACCGGGGAGCTGTTTTTT	CASSPSPLRGGTGELFF
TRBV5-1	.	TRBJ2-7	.	TGCGCCAGCAGCTTGAGGCCGCCTCCTCGGGACTCCTACGAGCAGTACTTC	CASSLRPPPRDSYEQYF
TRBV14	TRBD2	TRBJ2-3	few	TGTGCCAGCAGCCAAGGCCTAGCGGGAAGGCGAGATACGCAGTATTTT	CASSQGLAGRRDTQYF
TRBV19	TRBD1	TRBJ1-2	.	TGTGCCAGTACCCCACGGACAGGGAACTATGGCTACACCTTC	CASTPRTGNYGYTF
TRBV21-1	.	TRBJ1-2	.	TGTGCCAGCAGCAAACAGGGAGGACGGAACTATGGCTACACCTTC	CASSKQGGRNYGYTF
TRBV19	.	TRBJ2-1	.	TGTGCCAGTAGTCCCGGGCCGGGGTACAATGAGCAGTTCTTC	CASSPGPGYNEQFF
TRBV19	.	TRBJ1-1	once	TGTGCCAGTAGTACCGCGGGGAGGGGTAGGAACACTGAAGCTTTCTTT	CASSTAGRGRNTEAFF
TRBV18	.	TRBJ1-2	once	TGTGCCAGCTCACCAGTTCAGGATGCCGCGGGGCACTATGGCTACACCTTC	CASSPVQDAAGHYGYTF
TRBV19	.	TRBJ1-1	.	TGTGCCAGTAACACCAACGTGGGGGGCACTGAAGCTTTCTTT	CASNTNVGGTEAFF
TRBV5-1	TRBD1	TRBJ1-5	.	TGCGCCAGCAGAACAGGGGACAGCAATCAGCCCCAGCATTTT	CASRTGDSNQPQHF